The 25 T cell receptor beta chains given below trace back to one sample, sequenced in a study of blood T cell repertoires in COVID-19 (dated by TCRdb to 2018 to 2021). The library was generated by the immunoSEQ multiplex PCR assay. This is the immuneACCESS table as TCRdb keeps it, with only in-frame sequences that have V and J called. A part of the clones is gone; compared with another copy, unresolved V genes explain less than half, and the rest is unexplained. The sample records 85,000 to 120,000 clones, 84% of which are singletons. The ten largest clones take up roughly 4.4% of the sample. The sequenced sample was peripheral blood. These receptor sequences come from a human donor in a cohort sampled during active COVID-19.

This rearrangement joins TRBV7-2 to TRBJ1-2, with unresolved D. V was shortened by 3 bases and J by 8 bases, with 13 bases between the two germline ends. The CDR3 is made up of 13 amino acids. The germline V gene encodes CDR1 SGHTA and CDR2 FQGNSA. The CDR3 is CASSLTFGEGYTF. In DNA form, the CDR3 reads TGTGCCAGCAGCTTGACGTTCGGGGAGGGCTACACCTTC.

V is TRBV3-1 (or the pseudogene TRBV3-2) and J is TRBJ1-1, with TRBD1 identical over 7 bases. Germline CDR1 reads LGHDT; CDR2 reads YNNKEL (reference sequence). After removal of 2 bases from V and 1 base from J, the junction contained 1 base not matched to a gene. CDR3 size: 14 residues. The DNA for the CDR3 is TGTGCCAGCAGCCAACAGGGGGGGAACACTGAAGCTTTCTTT. Translation gives CASSQQGGNTEAFF.

The J gene is TRBJ1-2, the V gene TRBV6-5; D is uncertain. This CDR3 comprises 13 residues. V lost 0 bases and J 5 bases, leaving 7 bases between the germline ends. Germline CDR1 is MNHEY and CDR2 is SVGAGI. The CDR3 DNA reads as TGTGCCAGCAGTTACTCATCCAGTTATGGCTACACCTTC. Translation gives CASSYSSSYGYTF.

This sequence joins TRBV5-1 and TRBJ2-3; possibly TRBD1 for D (7 bases). The CDR3 totals 16 residues. V was trimmed by 0 bases and J by 3 bases, leaving 14 bases between them. The germline V gene encodes CDR1 SGHRS and CDR2 YFSETQ. The CDR3 bases are TGCGCCAGCAGCTTGGGACAGGGAGGAGATACAGATACGCAGTATTTT. As protein: CASSLGQGGDTDTQYF.

This clone was observed a single time. This rearrangement joins TRBV28 to TRBJ1-6; TRBD1 matches at 10 bases. The CDR3 has 16 residues. The germline V gene encodes CDR1 MDHEN and CDR2 SYDVKM. The ends lost 7 bases at V and 6 bases at J; junction bases unmatched: 9. The CDR3 reads CASMGLGTGANSPLHF. CDR3 coding DNA: TGTGCCAGCATGGGACTAGGGACAGGGGCTAATTCACCCCTCCACTTT.

In its sample, this clone was seen once. CDR3 sequence reads: CASSLPNFNEQYF. DNA for the CDR3: TGTGCCAGCAGCTTACCCAATTTCAACGAGCAGTACTTC. The rearrangement links TRBV7-2 to TRBJ2-7; D not certain. Germline-derived CDR1 and CDR2 are SGHTA and FQGNSA. CDR3 size: 13 residues. Trimming pared 2 bases from V and 5 bases from J, leaving 10 bases between.

The J gene is TRBJ1-2, the V gene TRBV7-2; 7 nucleotides line up with TRBD1. Germline lookup yields CDR1 SGHTA and CDR2 FQGNSA. There are 13 residues in the CDR3. The ends lost 1 base at V and 8 bases at J; junction bases unmatched: 4. CDR3 coding DNA: TGTGCCAGCAGCTTAGTTGGAGGGGGCGGCTACACCTTC. Translating gives CASSLVGGGGYTF.

V usage is TRBV19 and J usage is TRBJ2-7; a weak D match, TRBD1 (6 bases). The germline V gene has CDR1 LNHDA and CDR2 SQIVND (reference sequence). The length of the CDR3 is 14 residues. The V end was cut by 5 bases, the J end by 1 base, with 12 bases between. CDR3 nucleotides: TGTGCCAGTAGTCCCGGACAGAAATCCTACGAGCAGTACTTC. It is translated as CASSPGQKSYEQYF.

This sequence joins TRBV7-8 and TRBJ2-2; no reliable D call. Trimming cost V 1 base and J 4 bases, with 10 bases left between them. The CDR3 is made up of 15 amino acids. From germline, CDR1 is SGHVS and CDR2 FQNEAQ. The DNA for the CDR3 is TGTGCCAGCAGCTTAGGACTTCAACTCACCGGGGAGCTGTTTTTT. Amino acid sequence: CASSLGLQLTGELFF.

This sequence joins TRBV3-1 (or the pseudogene TRBV3-2) and TRBJ2-5, with TRBD2 identical over 8 bases. Germline CDR1 reads LGHDT; CDR2 reads YNNKEL (reference sequence). Losses at the gene ends were 0 bases for V and 3 bases for J; bases not matched to a gene: 6. The CDR3 runs to 16 residues. The CDR3 sequence: CASSQEGQRGKETQYF. CDR3 DNA sequence: TGTGCCAGCAGCCAAGAGGGTCAGCGGGGGAAAGAGACCCAGTACTTC.

This clone has only one observation. The chain uses TRBV5-5 and TRBJ1-5; the D gene is possibly TRBD1 (6 bases). Germline assignment: CDR1 SGHKS and CDR2 YYEKEE (reference sequence). Trimming left V 1 base short and J 5 bases short, with 10 bases between. The CDR3 is 14 amino acids. The CDR3 protein is CASSLLAGDQPQHF. The CDR3 bases are TGTGCCAGCAGCTTGTTGGCAGGGGATCAGCCCCAGCATTTT.

J is TRBJ2-1 and V is TRBV7-9; 13 bases align to TRBD2. CDR1 is SEHNR, CDR2 FQNEAQ, per germline (reference sequence). The CDR3 has 18 residues. J was trimmed by 0 bases and V by 4 bases; bases with no gene match: 6. The CDR3 bases are TGTGCCAGCAGCTCGGGACTAGCGGGGCTAAACTCCTACAATGAGCAGTTCTTC. Amino acids: CASSSGLAGLNSYNEQFF.

The gene calls are TRBV14 and TRBJ1-2, with no clear D. The V end lost 3 bases, the J end lost 5 bases, and 22 bases lay between the germline ends. The CDR3 contains 17 residues. The germline V gene has CDR1 SGHDN and CDR2 FVKESK. The CDR3 coding sequence is TGTGCCAGCAGCCAGCCGGGAAGGGCCGGGTTGGGGTATGGCTACACCTTC. This sequence encodes CASSQPGRAGLGYGYTF.

The chain couples TRBV7-2 to TRBJ2-3; 7 positions match TRBD2. V was pared by 5 bases and J by 4 bases, with 9 bases of the junction left unmatched. The CDR3 has 15 residues. Germline CDR1 is SGHTA and CDR2 is FQGNSA. The CDR3 spells CASSPRGGRPDTQYF. In nucleotides, the CDR3 is TGTGCCAGCAGCCCCCGGGGAGGGCGCCCAGATACGCAGTATTTT.

The V call is TRBV5-4, the J call TRBJ1-1, with D possibly being TRBD1 (6 bases). Germline V gene data show CDR1 as SGHNT and CDR2 as YYREEE (reference sequence). V dropped 4 bases and J dropped 1 base, with 20 bases sitting between them. The CDR3 covers 17 residues. The CDR3 reads CASSPTGTGGGNTEAFF. The CDR3 region has the DNA TGTGCCAGCAGCCCCACAGGCACGGGAGGGGGGAACACTGAAGCTTTCTTT.

This chain uses TRBV9 with TRBJ2-3, with a weak D call TRBD2 (5 bases). The germline CDR1 and CDR2 sequences are SGDLS and YYNGEE. The CDR3 consists of 16 residues. V shed 4 bases and J shed 0 bases, with 15 bases lying between them. CDR3 bases: TGTGCCAGCAGCCCCGACGCCCCGGGAAGCACAGATACGCAGTATTTT. The encoded protein is CASSPDAPGSTDTQYF.

This rearrangement joins TRBV6-2 or TRBV6-3 to TRBJ2-7, with 9 bases fitting TRBD1. V lost 6 bases to trimming and J lost 2 bases; unmatched junction nucleotides: 8. Germline CDR1 reads MNHEY; CDR2 reads SVGEGT. The CDR3 spans 15 residues. CDR3 region: CASSPGQGIPYEQYF. Written as DNA, the CDR3 is TGTGCCAGCAGCCCGGGACAGGGAATCCCCTACGAGCAGTACTTC.

The chain links TRBV19 to TRBJ2-3; 7 bases fit TRBD1. The CDR3 sequence is 16 residues long. Looked up from germline, CDR1 is LNHDA and CDR2 is SQIVND (reference sequence). Germline trimming cut 4 bases from V and 5 bases from J; bases unmatched to any gene: 12. The CDR3 spells CASSSPRDRGRDTQYF. DNA for the CDR3: TGTGCCAGTAGTAGCCCCCGGGACAGAGGACGAGATACGCAGTATTTT. Filled out from reference TRBV19 and TRBJ2-3, the complete variable domain reads DGGITQSPKYLFRKEGQNVTLSCEQNLNHDAMYWYRQDPGQGLRLIYYSQIVNDFQKGDIAEGYSVSREKKESFPLTVTSAQKNPTAFYLCASSSPRDRGRDTQYFGPGTRLTVL.

V and J are TRBV14 and TRBJ1-1; D unresolved. Trimming took 0 bases from V and 10 from J, leaving 9 bases between them. Germline loops: CDR1 SGHDN, CDR2 FVKESK. The CDR3 is made up of 12 amino acids. CDR3: CASSQDRAGAFF. CDR3 bases: TGTGCCAGCAGCCAAGATCGCGCAGGAGCTTTCTTT.

This clone has more than one count but fewer than ten. The J gene is TRBJ1-2, the V gene TRBV25-1; 9 nucleotides align to TRBD1. Germline assignment: CDR1 MGHDK and CDR2 SYGVNS. The CDR3 contains 14 residues. The V segment lost 5 bases and the J segment 8 bases; nucleotides outside the gene matches: 9. CDR3 residues: CASSKRGQGGGYTF. The CDR3 DNA is TGTGCCAGCAGTAAAAGGGGACAGGGTGGGGGCTACACCTTC.

The chain combines TRBV3-1 (or the pseudogene TRBV3-2) with TRBJ2-4, with 7 positions matching TRBD2. This CDR3 contains 18 residues. Germline V gene sequence: CDR1 LGHDT, CDR2 YNNKEL (reference sequence). The V and J ends lost 0 bases and 6 bases, in that order; junction bases with no gene match: 14. This CDR3 is CASSQDPLAAQEGNIQYF. The CDR3 DNA reads as TGTGCCAGCAGCCAAGATCCTCTAGCGGCCCAGGAAGGAAACATTCAGTACTTC.

The chain is built from TRBV6-2 or TRBV6-3 and TRBJ2-7; tentatively, D is TRBD2 (6 bases). This CDR3 has 13 residues. The V end was cut by 0 bases, the J end by 6 bases, with 9 bases between. CDR1 is MNHEY, CDR2 SVGEGT, per germline. In DNA form, the CDR3 reads TGTGCCAGCAGTTACTCGGGACTGCCCGAGCAGTACTTC. Amino acids: CASSYSGLPEQYF.

The rearrangement uses TRBV18 and TRBJ2-3, with D possibly being TRBD2 (5 bases). Trimming took off 2 bases at V and 1 base at J, with 10 bases between the two ends. The V gene's germline CDR1 is KGHSH and CDR2 LQKENI. This CDR3 comprises 15 residues. CDR3 nucleotides: TGTGCCAGCTCACCAGACCGGGGTGGCACAGATACGCAGTATTTT. This gives the protein CASSPDRGGTDTQYF.

J is TRBJ1-1 and V is TRBV29-1; TRBD1 aligns across 10 bases. Germline loops: CDR1 SQVTM, CDR2 ANQGSEA. The CDR3 length is 15 residues. V lost 0 bases and J lost 5; bases outside the gene matches: 6. Written as DNA, the CDR3 is TGCAGCGTTGAAGAAACAGGGACAGGGGTGACTGAAGCTTTCTTT. This codes for CSVEETGTGVTEAFF.

The sample holds one count of this clone. The chain has TRBV28 and TRBJ2-1; 13 bases match TRBD2. The germline V gene has CDR1 MDHEN and CDR2 SYDVKM. CDR3 length: 15 residues. V shed 3 bases and J 10 bases; nucleotides not matched to a gene: 6. The chain's CDR3 is CASSFTSGGAREQFF. The CDR3 region has the DNA TGTGCCAGCAGTTTTACTAGCGGGGGGGCCCGGGAGCAGTTCTTC.